This T cell receptor (beta chain) was identified during a study of blood T cell repertoires in COVID-19. Study context: COVID-19 samples from acute and convalescent phases originated in the United States, Italy and Spain. PBMCs, B-cell-depleted T cells, or T cells were the source of the cDNA or gDNA that made up the material.

Measured with immunoSEQ multiplex PCR; TCRdb has only the in-frame clones, and not every one. The profile covers about 310,000 clones, with 89% appearing a single time and roughly a tenth taken by the ten largest. Participants' reported clinical history set cohort assignment. There are 17 residues in the CDR3. V was trimmed by 0 bases and J by 6 bases, leaving 19 bases between them. The V gene's germline CDR1 is SGHRS and CDR2 YFSETQ. This sequence joins TRBV5-1 and TRBJ2-4; a weak D match, TRBD2 (6 bases). The sequence was obtained from a woman in her twenties or thirties who had recovered from COVID-19. The specimen sequenced was PBMCs or T cells enriched from blood (not recorded which). CDR3: CASSLDWGRLPGNIQYF. The CDR3 DNA reads TGCGCCAGCAGCTTGGATTGGGGGAGGCTTCCCGGAAACATTCAGTACTTC.